What follows are 21 T cell receptor beta chains derived from one specimen sequenced in a study of blood T cell repertoires in COVID-19. TCRdb's table, derived via immunoSEQ multiplex PCR, lists solely in-frame clones and lacks some. The repertoire holds roughly 170,000 clones, with roughly 80% as singletons. Material: PBMCs or T cells enriched from blood (not recorded which). Source of these receptors: a woman in her thirties or forties with acute COVID-19.

This rearrangement joins TRBV9 to TRBJ2-1; a weak D match, TRBD2 (6 bases). V shed 4 bases and J shed 1 base, with 15 bases lying between them. This CDR3 is 16 amino acids long. Germline V lookup: CDR1 SGDLS, CDR2 YYNGEE. The CDR3 protein is CASSNPGTGSYNEQFF. CDR3 in DNA: TGTGCCAGCAGCAACCCCGGGACTGGGTCCTACAATGAGCAGTTCTTC.

The rearrangement links TRBV15 to TRBJ2-7, with a possible D match to TRBD2 (6 bases). This CDR3 is 16 amino acids long. From germline, CDR1 is LNHNV and CDR2 YYDKDF (reference sequence). V was clipped by 0 bases and J by 0 bases, with 12 bases between them. The CDR3 DNA reads TGTGCCACCAGCAGAGACCGGGACTCGAGCTCCTACGAGCAGTACTTC. Translated, it gives CATSRDRDSSSYEQYF.

The chain recombines TRBV30 with TRBJ2-7; 9 bases are shared with TRBD2. V shed 2 bases and J 4 bases; nucleotides not matched to a gene: 6. The CDR3 covers 14 residues. Germline assignment: CDR1 GTSNPN and CDR2 SVGIG (reference sequence). The CDR3 sequence: CAWSSAGGPYEQYF. As DNA, the CDR3 is TGTGCCTGGAGTTCGGCGGGAGGGCCGTACGAGCAGTACTTC.

The CDR3 sequence: CASSSYRGEKLFF. The CDR3 DNA sequence: TGTGCCAGCAGCTCCTACAGGGGTGAAAAACTGTTTTTT. The chain joins TRBV7-9 to TRBJ1-4; TRBD1 aligns across 7 bases. This CDR3 spans 13 amino acids. The J segment lost 7 bases and the V segment lost 4 bases, leaving 3 bases of the junction unmatched. Germline loops: CDR1 SEHNR, CDR2 FQNEAQ (reference sequence).

The chain recombines TRBV27 with TRBJ1-5; no firm D call. CDR3 length: 14 amino acids. With 2 bases removed from V and 6 bases from J, the gap between germline ends came to 11 bases. Germline lookup yields CDR1 MNHEY and CDR2 SMNVEV (reference sequence). Written as DNA, the CDR3 is TGTGCCAGCAGTTTAGCCCGTAGTAGTCAGCCCCAGCATTTT. Translating gives CASSLARSSQPQHF.

The chain is built from TRBV28 and TRBJ1-5; D might be TRBD1 (5 bases). The CDR3 spans 15 residues. Deletions cut 3 bases from V and 2 bases from J, with 11 bases between. Looked up from germline, CDR1 is MDHEN and CDR2 is SYDVKM. In DNA, the CDR3 is TGTGCCAGCAGTTTTGCGGGGCCGGGCAATCAGCCCCAGCATTTT. Protein sequence: CASSFAGPGNQPQHF.

This chain links TRBV12-3 or TRBV12-4 with TRBJ1-1, with D maybe TRBD1 (5 bases). The V end lost 6 bases, the J end lost 6 bases, and 14 bases lay between the germline ends. This CDR3 region has 13 residues. The CDR3 loop is CASSDRIRAEAFF. Written as DNA, the CDR3 is TGTGCCAGCAGCGACAGAATCCGAGCTGAAGCTTTCTTT.

The chain couples TRBV27 to TRBJ1-5, with 8 bases identical to TRBD1. The V gene's germline CDR1 is MNHEY and CDR2 SMNVEV (reference sequence). This CDR3 has 14 residues. The V and J ends lost 5 bases and 4 bases, in that order; junction bases with no gene match: 4. In nucleotides, the CDR3 is TGTGCCAGCAGTCCCGGGACAGGAAATCAGCCCCAGCATTTT. Translating it yields CASSPGTGNQPQHF.

A single count supports this clone. The CDR3 loop reads CATSRDRGSSYEQYF. The DNA for the CDR3 is TGTGCCACCAGCAGAGATCGCGGGAGCTCCTACGAGCAGTACTTC. The rearrangement joins TRBV15 to TRBJ2-7; TRBD2 agrees at 7 bases. Germline V gene data show CDR1 as LNHNV and CDR2 as YYDKDF (reference sequence). The CDR3 is 15 residues long. Trimming cost V 0 bases and J 0 bases; bases outside gene matches: 2.

The J gene is TRBJ2-7, the V gene TRBV15, with 7 bases aligning to TRBD2. With V trimmed by 0 bases and J by 3 bases, 8 bases remained unmatched. CDR1 and CDR2 (germline): LNHNV, YYDKDF (reference sequence). There are 16 residues in the CDR3. The CDR3 coding sequence is TGTGCCACCAGCAGAGATCTTGGCGGGAGAGGCTACGAGCAGTACGTC. Protein product: CATSRDLGGRGYEQYV.

The rearrangement joins TRBV7-2 to TRBJ2-1, with 12 nucleotides matching TRBD2. This CDR3 contains 17 residues. The V and J ends lost 5 bases and 4 bases, in that order; junction bases with no gene match: 9. Germline V gives CDR1 SGHTA, CDR2 FQGNSA. This chain's CDR3 is CASSPGSSGRGYNEQFF. The CDR3 nucleotides are TGTGCCAGCAGCCCAGGGTCTAGCGGGAGGGGTTACAATGAGCAGTTCTTC.

This clone was seen only once. The chain links TRBV10-3 to TRBJ2-3; weak D call: TRBD2 (5 bases). The CDR3 runs 14 residues. Germline CDR1 is ENHRY and CDR2 is SYGVKD. V was cut by 11 bases and J by 3 bases, with 18 bases left in between. The CDR3, as DNA: TGTGCCTCCGCATCGGGGTCCCAGACAGATACGCAGTATTTT. Translating gives CASASGSQTDTQYF.

This clone was counted between two and nine times. The rearrangement joins TRBV13 to TRBJ2-5; TRBD2 agrees at 13 bases. Germline lookup yields CDR1 PRHDT and CDR2 FYEKMQ (reference sequence). This CDR3 region has 16 residues. Trimming took 5 bases from V and 1 from J; bases not matched to a gene: 4. CDR3 region: CASSGGTSGVQETQYF. The CDR3 DNA sequence: TGTGCCAGCAGCGGGGGGACTAGCGGGGTCCAAGAGACCCAGTACTTC.

This clone was counted only a few times. The CDR3 nucleotides read TGCAGCGTTGAAAGTCAGGGGTACAGCTACACCTTC. It yields the protein CSVESQGYSYTF. The chain has TRBV29-1 and TRBJ1-2, with D tentatively TRBD1 (6 bases). This CDR3 contains 12 residues. In germline, CDR1 is SQVTM, CDR2 ANQGSEA. V lost 2 bases and J lost 9, with 13 bases in between.

This chain uses TRBV7-9 with TRBJ2-5; the match to TRBD2 covers 7 bases. CDR3 size: 14 residues. Germline CDR1 and CDR2: SEHNR and FQNEAQ (reference sequence). With 5 bases clipped from V and 5 bases from J, the junction kept 8 bases outside the gene matches. The CDR3 sequence is CASSPASGGETQYF. CDR3 in DNA: TGTGCCAGCAGCCCTGCCTCGGGGGGTGAGACCCAGTACTTC. The entire variable domain, with the rest obtained from reference TRBV7-9 and TRBJ2-5, is as follows: DTGVSQNPRHKITKRGQNVTFRCDPISEHNRLYWYRQTLGQGPEFLTYFQNEAQLEKSRLLSDRFSAERPKGSFSTLEIQRTEQGDSAMYLCASSPASGGETQYFGPGTRLLVL.

The gene calls are TRBV29-1 and TRBJ1-1; 10 bases are shared with TRBD1. Germline V gives CDR1 SQVTM, CDR2 ANQGSEA. The CDR3 contains 14 residues. V was clipped by 4 bases and J by 10 bases; unmatched bases: 12. The CDR3 spells CSVVSVDRGSRAFF. In nucleotides, the CDR3 is TGCAGCGTTGTATCTGTGGACAGGGGGTCGAGAGCTTTCTTT.

The chain combines TRBV5-1 with TRBJ1-6, with TRBD1 matching over 10 bases. This CDR3 has 15 amino acids. V trimming: 3 bases; J trimming: 10 bases; junction bases outside the gene matches: 7. The germline gives CDR1 SGHRS, CDR2 YFSETQ. CDR3 sequence (DNA): TGCGCCAGCAGCTCTAGGACAGGGGGAGAATCACCCCTCCACTTT. It is translated as CASSSRTGGESPLHF.

The count of this clone is one. The V call is TRBV5-4, the J call TRBJ2-3; D gene ambiguous. Per the germline V gene, CDR1 is SGHNT and CDR2 is YYREEE (reference sequence). The CDR3 totals 17 residues. V lost 2 bases to trimming and J lost 2 bases, with 18 bases between them. For the CDR3, the DNA is TGTGCCAGCAGCTTAGATTCCTATCCGTCCAACACAGATACGCAGTATTTT. As protein: CASSLDSYPSNTDTQYF.

CDR3 in DNA: TGTGCCAGCAGCCCAGGACGGCTAGCGGGAGTAAGGACCGGGGAGCTGTTTTTT. It translates to CASSPGRLAGVRTGELFF. The chain combines TRBV7-8 with TRBJ2-2, with 10 bases matching TRBD2. CDR3 length: 18 residues. Trimming cost V 5 bases and J 5 bases; bases outside gene matches: 14. Germline CDR1 SGHVS, CDR2 FQNEAQ.

This chain joins TRBV9 and TRBJ2-2; 10 nucleotides agree with TRBD1. The CDR3 sequence is 17 residues long. V was clipped by 6 bases and J by 2 bases; unmatched bases: 10. Germline CDR1 and CDR2: SGDLS and YYNGEE. CDR3 nucleotides: TGTGCCAGCACCCCGGCCGGGGACAGGGGTAACACCGGGGAGCTGTTTTTT. Residues: CASTPAGDRGNTGELFF.

The chain uses TRBV7-8 and TRBJ1-6; D is perhaps TRBD1 (5 bases). Germline CDR1 reads SGHVS; CDR2 reads FQNEAQ. V dropped 0 bases and J dropped 10 bases, with 19 bases sitting between them. The CDR3 is 17 residues long. The CDR3 bases are TGTGCCAGCAGCTTAGCGTACCGGGGGAGTGATCGGTCACCCCTCCACTTT. Its protein product is CASSLAYRGSDRSPLHF. Full variable domain (outside the CDR3, taken from reference TRBV7-8 and TRBJ1-6): GAGVSQSPRYKVAKRGQDVALRCDPISGHVSLFWYQQALGQGPEFLTYFQNEAQLDKSGLPSDRFFAERPEGSVSTLKIQRTQQEDSAVYLCASSLAYRGSDRSPLHFGNGTRLTVT.